A single sample is the source of the 27 T cell receptor beta chains below, sequenced in a study of radiotherapy plus CTLA-4 blockade in lung cancer. Assay: immunoSEQ multiplex PCR; the TCRdb copy retains only in-frame clones and omits some. The data hold more than 65,000 clones, with 80% to 85% observed a single time. The sample in question was peripheral blood, obtained from a patient treated with radiotherapy plus ipilimumab. All receptors derive from a human donor with non-small cell lung cancer who had stable disease on radiotherapy plus ipilimumab.

J is TRBJ2-3 and V is TRBV28; TRBD2 matches 9 bases. The ends lost 8 bases at V and 10 bases at J; junction bases unmatched: 13. Germline loops: CDR1 MDHEN, CDR2 SYDVKM. The CDR3 has 14 residues. The CDR3 DNA is TGTGCCAGCGGTCCGAGCGGGGGGCGTTACGCGCAGTATTTT. Protein product: CASGPSGGRYAQYF.

This clone was counted only a few times. This sequence joins TRBV6-6 and TRBJ2-5; D not resolved. Trimming took off 2 bases at V and 1 base at J, with 5 bases between the two ends. CDR3 length: 13 amino acids. Germline CDR1 and CDR2: MNHNY and SVGAGI (reference sequence). The CDR3 loop is CASSYDFQETQYF. For the CDR3, the DNA is TGTGCCAGCAGTTACGACTTCCAAGAGACCCAGTACTTC.

V and J are TRBV5-1 and TRBJ2-1; D might be TRBD1 or TRBD2, each matching 5 bases. The CDR3 consists of 17 residues. CDR1 and CDR2 (germline): SGHRS, YFSETQ. The V end was cut by 0 bases, the J end by 8 bases, with 21 bases between. The DNA for the CDR3 is TGCGCCAGCAGCTTGGGGTTTATGGGGAGTAGGGGCGATGAGCAGTTCTTC. As protein: CASSLGFMGSRGDEQFF.

This rearrangement joins TRBV6-5 to TRBJ2-2, with TRBD1 matching over 8 bases. The V and J ends lost 7 bases and 7 bases, in that order; junction bases with no gene match: 11. The germline CDR1 and CDR2 sequences are MNHEY and SVGAGI. The CDR3 runs 15 residues. CDR3 nucleotide sequence: TGTGCCAGCACATTCCGGACAGGGAACGGCGGGGAGCTGTTTTTT. Translating gives CASTFRTGNGGELFF.

The chain combines TRBV5-6 with TRBJ2-7; D unclear. V lost 0 bases to trimming and J lost 4 bases, with 5 bases between them. The germline gives CDR1 SGHDT, CDR2 YYEEEE. This CDR3 is 12 amino acids long. The CDR3: CASSLGVYEQYF. The CDR3 DNA is TGTGCCAGCAGCTTGGGAGTGTACGAGCAGTACTTC.

This clone was seen a few times. This chain joins TRBV5-5 and TRBJ2-7, with D perhaps TRBD1 or TRBD2 (6 bases each). Germline CDR1 reads SGHKS; CDR2 reads YYEKEE (reference sequence). The length of the CDR3 is 15 residues. The V end was cut by 0 bases, the J end by 3 bases, with 13 bases between. Written as DNA, the CDR3 is TGTGCCAGCAGCTTGGCGACAGGAGGGCTCTACGAGCAGTACTTC. Its protein is CASSLATGGLYEQYF. Full variable domain (remainder filled in from reference TRBV5-5 and TRBJ2-7): DAGVTQSPTHLIKTRGQQVTLRCSPISGHKSVSWYQQVLGQGPQFIFQYYEKEERGRGNFPDRFSARQFPNYSSELNVNALLLGDSALYLCASSLATGGLYEQYFGPGTRLTVT.

This clone was recorded a few times. J is TRBJ2-1 and V is TRBV27; 11 bases line up with TRBD2. The germline V gene has CDR1 MNHEY and CDR2 SMNVEV (reference sequence). Germline trimming cut 6 bases from V and 7 bases from J; bases unmatched to any gene: 8. This CDR3 spans 15 amino acids. The CDR3 loop is CASSLLAGGGNEQFF. The CDR3 bases are TGTGCCAGCAGCCTTCTAGCGGGGGGAGGGAATGAGCAGTTCTTC.

The chain is built from TRBV7-2 and TRBJ2-1; D ambiguous. Trimming took 2 bases from V and 6 from J, leaving 8 bases between them. The germline V gene has CDR1 SGHTA and CDR2 FQGNSA. The CDR3 is 13 amino acids. CDR3 region: CASSLFGSNEQFF. The CDR3 bases are TGTGCCAGCAGCTTATTCGGGTCCAATGAGCAGTTCTTC.

The chain is built from TRBV5-6 and TRBJ1-1; 8 bases map to TRBD1. The CDR3 runs to 14 residues. Per the germline V gene, CDR1 is SGHDT and CDR2 is YYEEEE. With 2 bases clipped from V and 2 bases from J, the junction kept 2 bases outside the gene matches. The CDR3 region is CASSLQGVNTEAFF. The CDR3 region has the DNA TGTGCCAGCAGCTTACAGGGGGTAAACACTGAAGCTTTCTTT.

This chain links TRBV6-5 with TRBJ2-1, with D possibly matching TRBD1 (6 bases). Trimming left V 0 bases short and J 3 bases short, with 9 bases between. This CDR3 is built from 15 residues. CDR1 is MNHEY, CDR2 SVGAGI, per germline. The CDR3 DNA is TGTGCCAGCAGTTACTCGACCAGGGGCTACAATGAGCAGTTCTTC. Protein sequence: CASSYSTRGYNEQFF.

The chain combines TRBV10-1 with TRBJ2-3; 7 bases align to TRBD1. The V gene end was trimmed by 1 base and the J gene end by 11 bases; junction bases not matched to a gene: 6. Germline V gives CDR1 WNHNN, CDR2 SYGVQD (reference sequence). The CDR3 has 13 residues. The CDR3 nucleotides are TGCGCCAGCAGTGAGTTCAGGGGGACAGTGCAGTATTTT. Translated: CASSEFRGTVQYF.

The V and J genes are TRBV2 and TRBJ2-7; maybe TRBD1 (5 bases). CDR3 length: 13 amino acids. V was cut by 8 bases and J by 3 bases, with 14 bases left in between. Germline V gives CDR1 SNHLY, CDR2 FYNNEI. The CDR3 region is CASFPGQNYEQYF. The CDR3 nucleotides are TGTGCCAGCTTTCCAGGGCAGAACTACGAGCAGTACTTC.

This clone turned up a few times. The rearrangement joins TRBV4-1 to TRBJ2-7; TRBD2 matches 12 bases. Germline-derived CDR1 and CDR2 are MGHRA and YSYEKL. V dropped 4 bases and J dropped 6; count of bases not matched to a gene: 4. The CDR3 has 14 amino acids. CDR3 bases: TGCGCCAGCAGCCTACTAGCGGGAGGCTTCGAGCAGTACTTC. Amino acids: CASSLLAGGFEQYF.

This clone has a single count. The chain uses TRBV15 and TRBJ1-1; no clear D gene. The CDR3 has 14 amino acids. Germline V gene data show CDR1 as LNHNV and CDR2 as YYDKDF (reference sequence). The V end lost 0 bases, the J end lost 0 bases, and 5 bases lay between the germline ends. For the CDR3, the DNA is TGTGCCACCAGCAGAGATCGACTGAACACTGAAGCTTTCTTT. Translated, it gives CATSRDRLNTEAFF.

As DNA, the CDR3 is TGTGCCTGGGGGGTTAGCGGGAGGACGCAGTATTTT. As protein: CAWGVSGRTQYF. V gene TRBV30 combines with J gene TRBJ2-3; 10 bases are shared with TRBD2. The ends lost 5 bases at V and 9 bases at J; junction bases unmatched: 5. The germline V gene encodes CDR1 GTSNPN and CDR2 SVGIG (reference sequence). The length of the CDR3 is 12 residues.

V and J are TRBV19 and TRBJ2-7; 8 bases map to TRBD1. CDR1 LNHDA and CDR2 SQIVND come from the germline V gene (reference sequence). V shed 5 bases, J shed 3 bases, and the junction held 9 bases outside the gene matches. The CDR3 length is 15 residues. The CDR3 DNA reads TGTGCCAGTAGTGGCGGGACAGGACCTTTCTACGAGCAGTACTTC. It encodes CASSGGTGPFYEQYF.

Here the CDR3 reads CASSYSGTGRGNTIYF. In DNA form, the CDR3 reads TGTGCCAGCAGTTACTCGGGGACAGGCAGAGGAAACACCATATATTTT. The chain uses TRBV6-5 and TRBJ1-3; 8 bases are a match to TRBD1. V lost 0 bases to trimming and J lost 4 bases; unmatched junction nucleotides: 5. This CDR3 is built from 16 residues. Per the germline V gene, CDR1 is MNHEY and CDR2 is SVGAGI.

This chain joins TRBV2 and TRBJ2-7; D not certain. The CDR3 spans 13 residues. V lost 3 bases to trimming and J lost 0 bases, with 6 bases between them. CDR1 and CDR2 from the germline V gene are SNHLY and FYNNEI. The CDR3 coding sequence is TGTGCCAGCAGTGAGGGCCACTCCTACGAGCAGTACTTC. This encodes CASSEGHSYEQYF.

J is TRBJ2-7 and V is TRBV27; the match to TRBD2 covers 11 bases. This CDR3 spans 15 amino acids. Germline-derived CDR1 and CDR2 are MNHEY and SMNVEV (reference sequence). The trim removed 6 bases at V and 6 bases at J, leaving 10 bases unmatched. The CDR3 protein is CASSLLAGAVGEQYF. The CDR3 DNA is TGTGCCAGCAGCCTACTAGCGGGAGCTGTCGGCGAGCAGTACTTC.

The J gene is TRBJ2-1, the V gene TRBV28; 10 bases match TRBD2. The germline V gene encodes CDR1 MDHEN and CDR2 SYDVKM. The CDR3 extends over 17 amino acids. V gave up 5 bases and J gave up 0 bases; unmatched junction bases: 7. This CDR3 is CASSQTSGTFSYNEQFF. The CDR3 DNA reads as TGTGCCAGCAGTCAAACTAGCGGGACCTTCTCCTACAATGAGCAGTTCTTC.

As concerns this clone: At one boundary the junction diverges from the germline segment, which might be a read error. Within the sample, other DNA sequences also encode this same CDR3. V and J are TRBV7-7 and TRBJ2-7, with a possible D match to TRBD1 (6 bases). Germline V gene data show CDR1 as SSHAT and CDR2 as FNYEAQ (reference sequence). The CDR3 is made up of 12 amino acids. The CDR3 reads CASSATGNEQYF. CDR3 DNA sequence: TGTGCTAGCAGCGCAACAGGGAACGAGCAGTACTTC.

The chain recombines TRBV29-1 with TRBJ1-5, with D maybe TRBD1 (5 bases). Trimming took 2 bases from V and 2 from J, leaving 7 bases between them. The CDR3 is 13 residues long. Looked up from germline, CDR1 is SQVTM and CDR2 is ANQGSEA. CDR3 in amino acids: CSVETGGNQPQHF. The CDR3 nucleotides read TGCAGCGTTGAAACAGGAGGCAATCAGCCCCAGCATTTT.

This CDR3 reads CASSPNTSGDKNIQYF. The CDR3 DNA is TGTGCCAGCTCACCAAACACTAGCGGGGACAAAAACATTCAGTACTTC. The rearrangement joins TRBV18 to TRBJ2-4; TRBD2 agrees at 10 bases. Germline V gene sequence: CDR1 KGHSH, CDR2 LQKENI. J gave up 3 bases and V 2 bases, and 4 bases lay outside the gene matches. The CDR3 runs 16 residues.

The V gene is TRBV7-2, the J gene TRBJ1-5, with a tentative D call TRBD1 (6 bases). The CDR3 is 13 residues long. CDR1 and CDR2 from the germline V gene are SGHTA and FQGNSA. Trimming removed 5 bases at V and 7 bases at J, with 12 bases between. CDR3 DNA sequence: TGTGCCAGCAGCCACCGACAGGAACAGCCCCAGCATTTT. Protein: CASSHRQEQPQHF.

CDR3 region: CASSWGHASGANVLTF. The CDR3 DNA is TGTGCCAGCAGCTGGGGACACGCCTCTGGGGCCAACGTCCTGACTTTC. This chain links TRBV5-8 with TRBJ2-6; tentative D call: TRBD1 (6 bases). Trimming removed 3 bases from V and 0 bases from J, with 10 bases in between. Germline V gene lookup returns CDR1 SGHTS and CDR2 YDEGEE. This CDR3 spans 16 amino acids.

The chain joins TRBV11-2 to TRBJ2-1; perhaps TRBD2 as D (6 bases). Trimming took 2 bases from V and 3 from J, leaving 14 bases between them. CDR3 length: 16 amino acids. Germline V gives CDR1 SGHAT, CDR2 FQNNGV. The CDR3 protein is CASSLLGGRSYNEQFF. CDR3 sequence (DNA): TGTGCCAGCAGCTTACTTGGGGGGAGGAGCTACAATGAGCAGTTCTTC.

The chain is built from TRBV4-2 and TRBJ2-7; tentatively, D is TRBD2 (6 bases). The CDR3 totals 17 residues. CDR1 is LGHNA and CDR2 is YNFKEQ in the germline V gene. The germline V and J ends were trimmed by 0 bases and 0 bases, with 15 bases remaining between them. CDR3 sequence: CASSQDSLAGSSYEQYF. DNA of the CDR3: TGTGCCAGCAGCCAAGATTCACTAGCTGGGAGCTCCTACGAGCAGTACTTC.